Sequencing of this TCR beta chain was carried out in a study of cytomegalovirus exposure and HLA in healthy donors. The V end lost 0 bases, the J end lost 0 bases, and 18 bases lay between the germline ends. The V gene's germline CDR1 is SGHRS and CDR2 YFSETQ. The CDR3 spans 18 residues. Vbeta (60) and Jbeta (13) primers were used in the PCR. The protocol was immunoSEQ multiplex PCR, while the TCRdb copy is restricted to in-frame clones and leaves out a portion. The table has 210,000 or so clones, around 83% seen once. The material sequenced was PBMCs. This clonotype originated in a girl aged 2-10 years in good health and CMV-seronegative. The rearrangement links TRBV5-1 to TRBJ1-1; TRBD1 is a possible D gene (6 bases). CDR3: CASSLGWGRRNMNTEAFF. As DNA, the CDR3 is TGCGCCAGCAGCTTGGGCTGGGGGCGCCGGAACATGAACACTGAAGCTTTCTTT.